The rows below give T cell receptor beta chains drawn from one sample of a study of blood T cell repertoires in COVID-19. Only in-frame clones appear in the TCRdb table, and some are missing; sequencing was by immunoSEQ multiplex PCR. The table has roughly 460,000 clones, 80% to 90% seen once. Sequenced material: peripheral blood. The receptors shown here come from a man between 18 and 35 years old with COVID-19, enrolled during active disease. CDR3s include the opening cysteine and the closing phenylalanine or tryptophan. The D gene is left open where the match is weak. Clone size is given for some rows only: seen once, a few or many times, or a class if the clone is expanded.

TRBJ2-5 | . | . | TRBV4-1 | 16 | TGCGCCAGCAGCCCCAGACTTCCTCTTTACCAAGAGACCCAGTACTTC | CASSPRLPLYQETQYF
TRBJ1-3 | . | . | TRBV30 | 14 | TGTGCCTGGACCGAGGGAAACTCTGGAAACACCATATATTTT | CAWTEGNSGNTIYF
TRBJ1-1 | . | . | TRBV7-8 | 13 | TGTGCCAGCAGCTTAGAGAGAGGCACTGAAGCTTTCTTT | CASSLERGTEAFF
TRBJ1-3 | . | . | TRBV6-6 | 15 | TGTGCCAGCAGTTACGCGGGTGGGTCTGGAAACACCATATATTTT | CASSYAGGSGNTIYF
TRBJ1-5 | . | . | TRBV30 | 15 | TGTGCCTGGAGCAGCGGGACACCCTGGGGTCAGCCCCAGCATTTT | CAWSSGTPWGQPQHF
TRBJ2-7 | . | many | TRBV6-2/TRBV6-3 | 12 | TGTGCCAGCAGTACAGACACCTACGAGCAGTACTTC | CASSTDTYEQYF
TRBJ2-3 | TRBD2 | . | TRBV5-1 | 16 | TGCGCCAGCAGCCGGACTAGCGGGATGAACACAGATACGCAGTATTTT | CASSRTSGMNTDTQYF
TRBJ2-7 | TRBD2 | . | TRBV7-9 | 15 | TGTGCCAGCAGCTTAAGCGCGGGAGGTTTCCACGAGCAGTACTTC | CASSLSAGGFHEQYF
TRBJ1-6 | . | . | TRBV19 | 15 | TGTGCCAGTAGTATAGGGGGGGTCGGTGATTCACCCCTCCACTTT | CASSIGGVGDSPLHF
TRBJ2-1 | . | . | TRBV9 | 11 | TGTGCCAGCAGTCGTTCCAATGAGCAGTTCTTC | CASSRSNEQFF
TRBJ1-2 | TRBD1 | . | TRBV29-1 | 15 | TGCAGCGTTGTGGTCACAGGGGGGAGGTTGAATGGCTACACCTTC | CSVVVTGGRLNGYTF
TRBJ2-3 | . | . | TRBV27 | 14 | TGTGCCAGCAGTTTACTGGCGGACACAGATACGCAGTATTTT | CASSLLADTDTQYF
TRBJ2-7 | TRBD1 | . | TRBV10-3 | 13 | TGTGCCATCAACGGACAGGGAGAGGACGAGCAGTACTTC | CAINGQGEDEQYF
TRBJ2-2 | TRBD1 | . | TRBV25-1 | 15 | TGTGCCAGCAGAGAGACAGGGTGGTACGCCGGGGAGCTGTTTTTT | CASRETGWYAGELFF
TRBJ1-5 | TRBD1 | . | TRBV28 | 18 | TGTGCCAGCAGTTCCCCGGGACAGGGATGGATTGGCAATCAGCCCCAGCATTTT | CASSSPGQGWIGNQPQHF
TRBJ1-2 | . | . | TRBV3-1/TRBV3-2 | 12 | TGTGCCAGCACCTTCGGGGACTATGGCTACACCTTC | CASTFGDYGYTF
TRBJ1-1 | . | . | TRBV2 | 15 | TGTGCCAGCAGCGTTGGGACACTCATGAACACTGAAGCTTTCTTT | CASSVGTLMNTEAFF
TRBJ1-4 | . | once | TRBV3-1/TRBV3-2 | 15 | TGTGCCAGCAGCCGGGGGGTAGGGGTGGACGAAAAACTGTTTTTT | CASSRGVGVDEKLFF